This T cell receptor (beta chain) is from a study of naive and memory T cell subsets. V gave up 2 bases and J gave up 3 bases; unmatched junction bases: 6. The germline CDR1 and CDR2 sequences are SQVTM and ANQGSEA. The CDR3 sequence is 14 residues long. Two oligonucleotides, mixed equimolar, formed the beta constant-region primer covering TRBC1 and TRBC2. The ligated cDNA underwent four PCR rounds using SP2 and nested alpha and beta constant-region primers. TCRdb reprocessed the UMI-ligation and nested PCR reads via MiXCR and lists one record per CDR3 protein. The sample carries 95,000 to 150,000 distinct CDR3 sequences, around 35% recorded once.

The clonotype originates from a human donor in good health. This sequence joins TRBV29-1 and TRBJ2-7; the match to TRBD1 covers 8 bases. The specimen was central memory CD4+ T cells from blood. The CDR3 DNA reads as TGCAGCGTTGAATCGACAGGGGTTCACTACGAGCAGTACTTC. Translation: CSVESTGVHYEQYF.